This passage covers 22 T cell receptor beta chains from one sample sequenced in a study of shared clonotypes between healthy human individuals. Generated by immunoSEQ multiplex PCR, the TCRdb table keeps only in-frame clones and is missing some. Of 2 million to 3 million clones detected, over 85% appear once; the ten largest clones hold around 0.37%. Sequenced material: naive CD4+ T cells from PBMCs. The subset was: CD45RA+ positively selected. These receptors were collected from a man aged 18 to 30 in good health. Some clones in this sample may be carry-over from other donors' samples.

The J gene is TRBJ2-7, the V gene TRBV28; 13 nucleotides agree with TRBD2. V lost 5 bases to trimming and J lost 13 bases; unmatched junction nucleotides: 8. This CDR3 is 13 amino acids long. Germline lookup yields CDR1 MDHEN and CDR2 SYDVKM. As DNA, the CDR3 is TGTGCCAGCAGTCCCGCTACTAGCGGGAGGGCCTACTTC. Translating gives CASSPATSGRAYF.

V gene TRBV5-1 combines with J gene TRBJ1-1; D not certain. Trimming shortened V by 0 bases and J by 2 bases, and 11 bases separated the two germline ends. CDR3 length: 15 amino acids. Germline CDR1 and CDR2: SGHRS and YFSETQ. CDR3 loop: CASSLGNTGNTEAFF. The CDR3, as DNA: TGCGCCAGCAGCTTGGGTAACACGGGAAACACTGAAGCTTTCTTT.

The gene calls are TRBV5-5 and TRBJ1-2; D gene ambiguous. Germline CDR1 is SGHKS and CDR2 is YYEKEE (reference sequence). The CDR3 spans 14 residues. Trimming left V 4 bases short and J 2 bases short, with 12 bases between. This CDR3 is CASSAGVLNYGYTF. The CDR3 coding sequence is TGTGCCAGCAGCGCAGGAGTATTGAACTATGGCTACACCTTC.

The CDR3 sequence is CASSLSSANYGYTF. The CDR3 bases are TGTGCCAGCAGCTTAAGTTCAGCTAACTATGGCTACACCTTC. V is TRBV7-9 and J is TRBJ1-2; no clear D. This CDR3 region has 14 residues. The V and J ends lost 2 bases and 0 bases respectively, with 7 bases between them. CDR1 is SEHNR, CDR2 FQNEAQ, per germline (reference sequence).

The chain links TRBV7-9 to TRBJ2-1; D might be TRBD2 (6 bases). Trimming took 5 bases from V and 5 from J, leaving 13 bases between them. The CDR3 is made up of 14 amino acids. Per germline, CDR1 SEHNR and CDR2 FQNEAQ (reference sequence). CDR3 sequence: CASSPGLPDNEQFF. The CDR3 bases are TGTGCCAGCAGCCCCGGACTACCCGACAATGAGCAGTTCTTC.

This chain links TRBV9 with TRBJ2-2, with a tentative D call TRBD2 (6 bases). CDR3 size: 14 residues. Germline V CDR1 and CDR2: SGDLS, YYNGEE. V was trimmed by 1 base and J by 7 bases, leaving 11 bases between them. The CDR3 region is CASSVLSEGGELFF. Here the CDR3 DNA reads TGTGCCAGCAGCGTACTTTCGGAGGGCGGGGAGCTGTTTTTT.

The CDR3 coding sequence is TGCGCCAGCAGCTTGGGGAGGGCTGGGGCCAACGTCCTGACTTTC. As protein: CASSLGRAGANVLTF. V and J are TRBV5-1 and TRBJ2-6; D might be TRBD2 (6 bases). Trimming shortened V by 0 bases and J by 2 bases, and 6 bases separated the two germline ends. CDR3 size: 15 residues. Per the germline V gene, CDR1 is SGHRS and CDR2 is YFSETQ.

CDR3 sequence reads: CSVSRNYGYTF. For the CDR3, the DNA is TGCAGCGTTTCCCGGAACTATGGCTACACCTTC. The chain combines TRBV29-1 with TRBJ1-2, with D unresolved. This CDR3 has 11 residues. V was pared by 5 bases and J by 2 bases, with 6 bases between. Germline V gives CDR1 SQVTM, CDR2 ANQGSEA.

The chain recombines TRBV9 with TRBJ2-1; 14 bases match TRBD2. Germline-derived CDR1 and CDR2 are SGDLS and YYNGEE. V lost 3 bases to trimming and J lost 10 bases; unmatched junction nucleotides: 9. The CDR3 length is 16 residues. CDR3: CASSAPGTSGSREQFF. CDR3 coding DNA: TGTGCCAGCAGCGCTCCCGGGACTAGCGGGAGTAGGGAGCAGTTCTTC.

On this clone: Distinct nucleotide sequences in the sample also encode this CDR3. The V gene is TRBV2, the J gene TRBJ1-2; D is unclear. With 1 base removed from V and 4 bases from J, the gap between germline ends came to 4 bases. CDR1 SNHLY and CDR2 FYNNEI come from the germline V gene. The CDR3 spans 12 residues. The CDR3 sequence: CASSEGIYGYTF. The CDR3 nucleotides are TGTGCCAGCAGTGAAGGGATCTATGGCTACACCTTC.

As for this clone: Possible read error: a much larger clone is one base away. The identical CDR3 is also encoded by other nucleotide sequences in the sample. The chain combines TRBV5-1 with TRBJ1-1, with 8 bases that match TRBD1. J lost 1 base, V lost 3 bases, and 2 bases had no gene match. CDR1 and CDR2 (germline): SGHRS, YFSETQ. The CDR3 extends over 14 amino acids. CDR3 sequence reads: CASSSGQGNTEAFF. CDR3 DNA: TGCGCCAGCAGCTCTGGACAGGGGAACACTGAAGCTTTCTTT.

As concerns this clone: Its ends do not fully match the called genes, so a read error is possible. This chain joins TRBV28 and TRBJ2-3; possibly TRBD1 or TRBD2 for D (5 bases each). This CDR3 spans 13 amino acids. The germline V gene encodes CDR1 MDHEN and CDR2 SYDVKM. The CDR3 nucleotides are TGTGCCAGCAGAAACGGGGACCTAACTGCAATGGATTTT. This translates into CASRNGDLTAMDF.

The chain links TRBV5-1 to TRBJ2-1; 10 bases fit TRBD2. Germline V gene data show CDR1 as SGHRS and CDR2 as YFSETQ. The CDR3 length is 16 residues. Germline trimming cut 2 bases from V and 4 bases from J; bases unmatched to any gene: 6. The CDR3 reads CASSLLAGTQYNEQFF. DNA of the CDR3: TGCGCCAGCAGCTTACTAGCGGGGACCCAATACAATGAGCAGTTCTTC.

J is TRBJ2-3 and V is TRBV4-3, with 8 bases matching TRBD2. V shed 3 bases and J 4 bases; nucleotides not matched to a gene: 6. Per the germline V gene, CDR1 is LGHNA and CDR2 is YSLEER. This CDR3 has 15 residues. CDR3 sequence (DNA): TGCGCCAGCAGCCATGGGGTGCGGGGGGCAGATACGCAGTATTTT. Translation gives CASSHGVRGADTQYF.

The CDR3 nucleotides are TGTGCCAGTAGAGAAGCGGATGCCACAGATACGCAGTATTTT. Amino acid sequence: CASREADATDTQYF. The chain combines TRBV19 with TRBJ2-3; the D gene is possibly TRBD2 (5 bases). Germline V gene sequence: CDR1 LNHDA, CDR2 SQIVND (reference sequence). The CDR3 loop spans 14 amino acids. Trimming removed 6 bases from V and 2 bases from J, with 12 bases in between.

This chain links TRBV10-3 with TRBJ2-3, with a weak D call TRBD2 (6 bases). Germline values: CDR1 ENHRY, CDR2 SYGVKD. The V end lost 1 base, the J end lost 2 bases, and 13 bases lay between the germline ends. The CDR3 spans 16 residues. DNA of the CDR3: TGTGCCATCAGTGAGTTACTAGCTTTAACCACAGATACGCAGTATTTT. Its protein is CAISELLALTTDTQYF.

This chain connects TRBV10-1 to TRBJ2-3, with D possibly being TRBD2 (5 bases). Trimming stripped 7 bases from V and 4 bases from J, with 9 bases between. There are 12 residues in the CDR3. Looked up from germline, CDR1 is WNHNN and CDR2 is SYGVQD (reference sequence). The CDR3 region is CASNWTADTQYF. CDR3 nucleotides: TGCGCCAGCAACTGGACTGCAGATACGCAGTATTTT.

V usage is TRBV19 and J usage is TRBJ2-1, with D perhaps TRBD2 (5 bases). Trimming cost V 3 bases and J 8 bases, with 8 bases left between them. The CDR3 runs to 12 residues. The germline V gene encodes CDR1 LNHDA and CDR2 SQIVND (reference sequence). DNA for the CDR3: TGTGCCAGTAGTATGACTATTGATGAGCAGTTCTTC. It codes for CASSMTIDEQFF.

This clone was seen once. J is TRBJ2-1 and V is TRBV4-2; D unclear. The CDR3 covers 15 residues. V was clipped by 1 base and J by 6 bases, with 13 bases between them. Germline CDR1 LGHNA, CDR2 YNFKEQ. In DNA, the CDR3 is TGTGCCAGCAGCCAAGTCGAGAGGCCGACCAATGAGCAGTTCTTC. It codes for CASSQVERPTNEQFF.

The chain uses TRBV28 and TRBJ1-2, with D tentatively TRBD1 (6 bases). Trimming shortened V by 6 bases and J by 6 bases, and 32 bases separated the two germline ends. The CDR3 consists of 19 residues. Germline V gene data show CDR1 as MDHEN and CDR2 as SYDVKM. The CDR3 DNA is TGTGCCAGCAGCCTACCGGGGGCCCAATTAGTATATAGGTTAGATGGCTACACCTTC. Translation gives CASSLPGAQLVYRLDGYTF.

The rearrangement joins TRBV5-6 to TRBJ2-7; 7 bases align to TRBD2. The CDR3 runs 14 residues. Trimming cost V 2 bases and J 2 bases; bases outside gene matches: 4. Germline loops: CDR1 SGHDT, CDR2 YYEEEE. CDR3 sequence (DNA): TGTGCCAGCAGCTTATGGGACTATCCCTACGAGCAGTACTTC. Amino acid sequence: CASSLWDYPYEQYF.

The chain joins TRBV5-4 to TRBJ2-1; 8 bases agree with TRBD2. This CDR3 is 16 amino acids long. Per the germline V gene, CDR1 is SGHNT and CDR2 is YYREEE (reference sequence). V gave up 1 base and J gave up 5 bases; unmatched junction bases: 8. The DNA for the CDR3 is TGTGCCAGCAGCTTGTCGACGGCTAGCGGGCACAATGAGCAGTTCTTC. Translated: CASSLSTASGHNEQFF. Together with reference TRBV5-4 and TRBJ2-1, the CDR3 gives the full variable domain: ETGVTQSPTHLIKTRGQQVTLRCSSQSGHNTVSWYQQALGQGPQFIFQYYREEENGRGNFPPRFSGLQFPNYSSELNVNALELDDSALYLCASSLSTASGHNEQFFGPGTRLTVL.